Listed below are T cell receptor beta chains from one sample, sequenced in a study of blood T cell repertoires in COVID-19. Produced via immunoSEQ multiplex PCR; TCRdb's table is partial and in-frame only. The sample consists of approximately 49,000 clones, 81% of them appearing once. Sequenced input: peripheral blood. The receptors originated from a woman older than 75 with COVID-19, enrolled during active disease. Each CDR3 is given with its conserved first and last residue. D genes are given only for firm matches. Where a row states a size, it is once, few, many or the class of an expanded clone; other rows omit it.

TRBD1	NA	TRBJ2-2	TRBV4-1	TGCGCCAGCAGGCAAGGTCCGGGACAGGGGAACGGGGAGCTGTTTTTT	CASRQGPGQGNGELFF
TRBD2	NA	TRBJ2-1	TRBV18	TGTGCCAGCTCACTTAAAGTCCCGGGACTAGCGGGAGGCTACAATGAGCAGTTCTTC	CASSLKVPGLAGGYNEQFF
TRBD1	NA	TRBJ1-1	TRBV7-9	TGTGCCAGCAGCTCTAGTCGGACAGGGGAGGACACTGAAGCTTTCTTT	CASSSSRTGEDTEAFF
TRBD1	NA	TRBJ2-3	TRBV5-1	TGCGCCAGCAGCTCAATACAGGGGGGTCTTGGCACTACGCAGTATTTT	CASSSIQGGLGTTQYF
NA	NA	TRBJ2-5	TRBV7-9	TGTGCCAGCAGCCCACGGATGGGTGCGGTTCAGGAGACCCAGTACTTC	CASSPRMGAVQETQYF
TRBD2	NA	TRBJ2-3	TRBV30	TGTGCCTGGAGTGTTGGGGGGGGAGAATTGGGTACGCAGTATTTT	CAWSVGGGELGTQYF
TRBD1	NA	TRBJ1-2	TRBV5-6	TGTGCCAGCAGCCACAGGACAGGGACATTAGGCTACACCTTC	CASSHRTGTLGYTF
TRBD1	NA	TRBJ2-7	TRBV6-5	TGTGCCTCGCACAGGGGATCCTACGAGCAGTACTTC	CASHRGSYEQYF
NA	NA	TRBJ2-5	TRBV15	TGTGCCACCAGACTTTCCGGGTCAAGAGAGACCCAGTACTTC	CATRLSGSRETQYF
TRBD1	NA	TRBJ2-7	TRBV3-1/TRBV3-2	TGTGCCAGCAGCCAAGAGACAGGGCCCTACGAGCAGTACTTC	CASSQETGPYEQYF
TRBD2	NA	TRBJ2-1	TRBV5-1	TGCGCCAGCAGCTTGGGGCTGGTTGCGGGAGGAGGAAATGAGCAGTTCTTC	CASSLGLVAGGGNEQFF
NA	once	TRBJ2-3	TRBV12-2	TGTGCAAGTCGCTTAGAGGCGGGACCGGTGGATACGCAGTATTTT	CASRLEAGPVDTQYF
NA	NA	TRBJ2-5	TRBV14	TGTGCCAGCAGCATGGAGGTAGAGACCCAGTACTTC	CASSMEVETQYF
TRBD1	NA	TRBJ2-2	TRBV10-2	TGCGCCAGCAGTTGGACAGGAAACACCGGGGAGCTGTTTTTT	CASSWTGNTGELFF
TRBD2	few	TRBJ2-1	TRBV6-5	TGTGCCAGCAGCCCCGGGACTAGCGGCCTCAATGAGCAGTTCTTC	CASSPGTSGLNEQFF
TRBD1	NA	TRBJ2-3	TRBV27	TGTGCCAGCGTATTCACCGGGACAGGGGATAATGCGCAGTATTTT	CASVFTGTGDNAQYF